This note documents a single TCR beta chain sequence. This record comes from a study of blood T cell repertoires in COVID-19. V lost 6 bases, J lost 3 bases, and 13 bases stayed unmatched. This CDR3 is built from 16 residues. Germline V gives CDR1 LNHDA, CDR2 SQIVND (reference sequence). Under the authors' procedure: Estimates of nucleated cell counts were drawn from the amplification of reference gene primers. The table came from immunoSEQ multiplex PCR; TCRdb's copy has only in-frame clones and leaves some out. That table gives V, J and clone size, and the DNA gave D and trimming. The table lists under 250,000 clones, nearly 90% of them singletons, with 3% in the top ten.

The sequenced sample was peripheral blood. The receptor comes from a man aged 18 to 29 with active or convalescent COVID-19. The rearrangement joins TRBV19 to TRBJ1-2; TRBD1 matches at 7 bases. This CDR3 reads CASRSIRTGLDYGYTF. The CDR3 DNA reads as TGTGCCAGTAGGAGTATTAGGACAGGATTGGACTATGGCTACACCTTC.